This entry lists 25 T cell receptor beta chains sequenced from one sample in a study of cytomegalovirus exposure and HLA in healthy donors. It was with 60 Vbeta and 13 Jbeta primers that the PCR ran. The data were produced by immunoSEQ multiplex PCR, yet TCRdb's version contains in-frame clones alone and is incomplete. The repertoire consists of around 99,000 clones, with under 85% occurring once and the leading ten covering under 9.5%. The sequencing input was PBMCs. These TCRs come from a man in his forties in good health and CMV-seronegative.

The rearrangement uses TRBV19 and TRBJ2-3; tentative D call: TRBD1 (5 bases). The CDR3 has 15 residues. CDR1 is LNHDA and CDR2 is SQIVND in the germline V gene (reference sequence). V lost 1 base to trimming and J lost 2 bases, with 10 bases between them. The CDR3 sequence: CASSIVGRDTDTQYF. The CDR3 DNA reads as TGTGCCAGTAGTATAGTGGGCAGGGACACAGATACGCAGTATTTT.

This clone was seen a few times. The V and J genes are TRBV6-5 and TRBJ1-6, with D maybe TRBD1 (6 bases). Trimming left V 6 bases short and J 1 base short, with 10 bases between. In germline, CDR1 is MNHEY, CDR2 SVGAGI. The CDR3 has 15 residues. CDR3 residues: CASRSRGSYNSPLHF. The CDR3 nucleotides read TGTGCCAGCAGATCCAGGGGATCCTATAATTCACCCCTCCACTTT.

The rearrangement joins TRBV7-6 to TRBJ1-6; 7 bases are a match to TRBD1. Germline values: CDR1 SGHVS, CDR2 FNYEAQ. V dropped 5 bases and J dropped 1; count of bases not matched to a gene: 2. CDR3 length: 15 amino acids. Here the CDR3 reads CASSAGGSYNSPLHF. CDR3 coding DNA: TGTGCCAGCAGCGCAGGGGGGTCCTATAATTCACCCCTCCACTTT.

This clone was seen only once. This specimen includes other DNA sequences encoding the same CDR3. CDR3 DNA sequence: TGTGCCAGTAGTCCTTTACAGGGGGCCAACACTGAAGCTTTCTTT. Translating it yields CASSPLQGANTEAFF. The chain links TRBV19 to TRBJ1-1; 9 bases match TRBD1. Germline V gene lookup returns CDR1 LNHDA and CDR2 SQIVND (reference sequence). J gave up 2 bases and V 5 bases, and 6 bases lay outside the gene matches. The CDR3 runs 15 residues.

CDR3 loop: CASSQGPGQGRGVYNEQFF. The CDR3, as DNA: TGCGCCAGCAGCCAAGGACCGGGACAGGGAAGAGGGGTATACAATGAGCAGTTCTTC. The chain joins TRBV4-1 to TRBJ2-1; the match to TRBD1 covers 9 bases. Germline V lookup: CDR1 MGHRA, CDR2 YSYEKL. The V and J ends lost 1 base and 4 bases, in that order; junction bases with no gene match: 14. CDR3 length: 19 amino acids.

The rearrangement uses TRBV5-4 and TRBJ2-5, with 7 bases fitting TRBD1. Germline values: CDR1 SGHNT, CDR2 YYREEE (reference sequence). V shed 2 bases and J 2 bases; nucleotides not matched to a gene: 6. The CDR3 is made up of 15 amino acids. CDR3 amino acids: CASSFRTGEQETQYF. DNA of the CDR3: TGTGCCAGCAGCTTCAGGACAGGAGAACAAGAGACCCAGTACTTC. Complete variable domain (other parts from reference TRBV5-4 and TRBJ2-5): ETGVTQSPTHLIKTRGQQVTLRCSSQSGHNTVSWYQQALGQGPQFIFQYYREEENGRGNFPPRFSGLQFPNYSSELNVNALELDDSALYLCASSFRTGEQETQYFGPGTRLLVL.

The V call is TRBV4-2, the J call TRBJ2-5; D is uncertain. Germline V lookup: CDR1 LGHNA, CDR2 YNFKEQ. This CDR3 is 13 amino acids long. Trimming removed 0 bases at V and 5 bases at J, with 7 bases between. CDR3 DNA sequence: TGTGCCAGCAGCCAAGATTACGGGGAGACCCAGTACTTC. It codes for CASSQDYGETQYF.

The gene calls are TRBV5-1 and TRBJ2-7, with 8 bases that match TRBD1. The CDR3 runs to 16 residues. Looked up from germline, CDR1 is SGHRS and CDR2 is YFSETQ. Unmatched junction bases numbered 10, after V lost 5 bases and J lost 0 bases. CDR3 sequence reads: CASSPFRTGNSYEQYF. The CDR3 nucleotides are TGCGCCAGCAGTCCATTTAGGACAGGGAACTCCTACGAGCAGTACTTC.

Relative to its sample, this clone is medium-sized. This CDR3 is CASSTVWTGRYEAFF. In DNA form, the CDR3 reads TGTGCCAGCAGCACCGTATGGACAGGGAGATATGAAGCTTTCTTT. The J gene is TRBJ1-1, the V gene TRBV6-5, with TRBD1 matching 8 bases. Germline lookup yields CDR1 MNHEY and CDR2 SVGAGI. J gave up 7 bases and V 6 bases, and 13 bases lay outside the gene matches. The CDR3 extends over 15 amino acids.

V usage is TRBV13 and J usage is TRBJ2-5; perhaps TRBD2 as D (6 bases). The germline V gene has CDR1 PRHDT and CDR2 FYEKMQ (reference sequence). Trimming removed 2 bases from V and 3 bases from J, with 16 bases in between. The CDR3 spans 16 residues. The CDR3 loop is CASSLYSDYKKETQYF. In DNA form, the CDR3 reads TGTGCCAGCAGCTTATATTCGGACTACAAAAAAGAGACCCAGTACTTC.

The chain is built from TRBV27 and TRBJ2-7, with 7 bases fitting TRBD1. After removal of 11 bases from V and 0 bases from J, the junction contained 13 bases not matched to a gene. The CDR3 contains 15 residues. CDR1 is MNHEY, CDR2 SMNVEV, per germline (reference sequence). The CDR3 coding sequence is TGTGCCTCATCACCGGGACAGAGCTTCTCCTACGAGCAGTACTTC. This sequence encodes CASSPGQSFSYEQYF.

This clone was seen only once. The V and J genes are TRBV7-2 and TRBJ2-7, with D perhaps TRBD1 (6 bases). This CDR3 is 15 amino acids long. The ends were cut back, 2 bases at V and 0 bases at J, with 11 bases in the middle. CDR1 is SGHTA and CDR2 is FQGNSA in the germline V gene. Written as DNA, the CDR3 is TGTGCCAGCAGCTTATCGGGACATAGCTCCTACGAGCAGTACTTC. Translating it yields CASSLSGHSSYEQYF.

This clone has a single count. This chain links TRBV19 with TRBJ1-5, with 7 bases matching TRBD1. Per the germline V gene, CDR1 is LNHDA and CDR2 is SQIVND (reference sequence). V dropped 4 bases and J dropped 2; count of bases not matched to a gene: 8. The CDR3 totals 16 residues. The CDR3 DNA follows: TGTGCCAGTAGTACCTCTCGCGGACAGGGCAATCAGCCCCAGCATTTT. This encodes CASSTSRGQGNQPQHF.

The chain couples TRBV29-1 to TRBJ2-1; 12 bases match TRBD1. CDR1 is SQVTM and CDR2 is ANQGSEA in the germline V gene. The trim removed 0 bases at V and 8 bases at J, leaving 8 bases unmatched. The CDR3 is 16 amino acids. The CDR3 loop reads CSVEDRDRGLLDEQFF. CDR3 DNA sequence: TGCAGCGTTGAAGACAGGGACAGGGGGCTGTTAGATGAGCAGTTCTTC.

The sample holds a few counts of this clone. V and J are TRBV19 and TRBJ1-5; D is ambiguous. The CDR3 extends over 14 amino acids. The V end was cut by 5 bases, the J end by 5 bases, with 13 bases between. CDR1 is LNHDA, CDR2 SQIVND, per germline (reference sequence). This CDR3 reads CASSAQVGYQPQHF. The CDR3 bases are TGTGCCAGTAGTGCCCAGGTTGGCTATCAGCCCCAGCATTTT.

The CDR3 here is CASSNRDLKAGELFF. The DNA of the CDR3 is TGTGCCAGTAGCAACAGGGATCTAAAGGCCGGGGAGCTGTTTTTT. The chain couples TRBV19 to TRBJ2-2; possibly TRBD1 for D (6 bases). Germline CDR1 is LNHDA and CDR2 is SQIVND (reference sequence). Trimming took off 6 bases at V and 6 bases at J, with 17 bases between the two ends. CDR3 size: 15 residues.

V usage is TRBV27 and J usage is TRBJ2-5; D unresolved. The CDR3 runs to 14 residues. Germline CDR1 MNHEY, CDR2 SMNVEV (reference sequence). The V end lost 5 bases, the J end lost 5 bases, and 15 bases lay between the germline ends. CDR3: CASSPDFIRETQYF. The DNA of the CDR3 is TGTGCCAGCAGTCCCGACTTCATTCGGGAGACCCAGTACTTC.

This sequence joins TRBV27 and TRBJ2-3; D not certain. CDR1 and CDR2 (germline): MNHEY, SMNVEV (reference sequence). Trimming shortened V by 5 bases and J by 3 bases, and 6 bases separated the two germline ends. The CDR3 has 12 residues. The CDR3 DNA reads TGTGCCAGCAGTGCACTTACAGATACGCAGTATTTT. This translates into CASSALTDTQYF.

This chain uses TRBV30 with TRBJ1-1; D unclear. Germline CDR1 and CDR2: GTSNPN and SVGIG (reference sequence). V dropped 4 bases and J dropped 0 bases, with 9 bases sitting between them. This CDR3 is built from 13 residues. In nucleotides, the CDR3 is TGTGCCTGGATGGAGGAGATGAACACTGAAGCTTTCTTT. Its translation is CAWMEEMNTEAFF. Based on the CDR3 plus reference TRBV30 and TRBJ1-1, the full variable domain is SQTIHQWPATLVQPVGSPLSLECTVEGTSNPNLYWYRQAAGRGLQLLFYSVGIGQISSEVPQNLSASRPQDRQFILSSKKLLLSDSGFYLCAWMEEMNTEAFFGQGTRLTVV.

CDR3 sequence (DNA): TGTGCCAGCAGCTTAGGACACCACGAGCAGTACTTC. Amino acids: CASSLGHHEQYF. The J gene is TRBJ2-7, the V gene TRBV11-2; D is unclear. Per germline, CDR1 SGHAT and CDR2 FQNNGV. The CDR3 loop spans 12 amino acids. Between the trimmed V and J ends, which lost 1 base and 5 bases, there was a span of 6 bases.

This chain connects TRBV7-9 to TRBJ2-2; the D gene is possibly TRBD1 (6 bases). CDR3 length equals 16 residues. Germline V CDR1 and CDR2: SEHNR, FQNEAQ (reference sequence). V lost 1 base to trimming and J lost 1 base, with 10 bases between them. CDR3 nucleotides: TGTGCCAGCAGCTTAGTCACGACAGGGAACACCGGGGAGCTGTTTTTT. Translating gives CASSLVTTGNTGELFF.

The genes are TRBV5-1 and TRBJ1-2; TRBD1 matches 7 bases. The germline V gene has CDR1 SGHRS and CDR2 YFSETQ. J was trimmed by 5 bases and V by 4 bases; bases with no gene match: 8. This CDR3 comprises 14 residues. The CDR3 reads CASSPGDREYGYTF. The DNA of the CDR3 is TGCGCCAGCAGCCCGGGAGACAGGGAATATGGCTACACCTTC.

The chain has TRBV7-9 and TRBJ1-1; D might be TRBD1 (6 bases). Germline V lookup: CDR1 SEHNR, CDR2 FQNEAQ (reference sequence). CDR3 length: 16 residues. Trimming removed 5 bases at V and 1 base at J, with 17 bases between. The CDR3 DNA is TGTGCCAGCAGCCCATCACCGGGACAAGAGAACACTGAAGCTTTCTTT. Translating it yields CASSPSPGQENTEAFF.

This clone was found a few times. The chain's CDR3 is CASSSTPMTGGGTEAFF. The CDR3 DNA is TGTGCCAGCAGCTCTACGCCGATGACAGGGGGCGGCACTGAAGCTTTCTTT. V and J are TRBV5-5 and TRBJ1-1; the match to TRBD1 covers 10 bases. V shed 3 bases, J shed 4 bases, and the junction held 12 bases outside the gene matches. The germline CDR1 and CDR2 sequences are SGHKS and YYEKEE (reference sequence). This CDR3 spans 17 amino acids.

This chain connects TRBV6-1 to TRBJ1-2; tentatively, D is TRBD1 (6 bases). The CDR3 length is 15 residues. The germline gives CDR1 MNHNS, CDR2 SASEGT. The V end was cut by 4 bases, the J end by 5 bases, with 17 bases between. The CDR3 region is CASSGPGRGVYGYTF. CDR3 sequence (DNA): TGTGCCAGCAGTGGGCCGGGCAGGGGTGTTTATGGCTACACCTTC.